This TCR beta chain was sequenced during a study of T cells in Graves' hyperthyroidism and ophthalmopathy. Absence of ophthalmopathy progression within 18 months defined stable Graves' hyperthyroidism. This clonotype was seen ten or more times. The CDR3 extends over 15 amino acids. V shed 6 bases, J shed 11 bases, and the junction held 15 bases outside the gene matches. From germline, CDR1 is MNHNS and CDR2 SASEGT. TCR beta CDR3 sequences were amplified from RNA transcripts. When the TCR CDR3 underwent first-round RT-PCR, the HTBI primer set was used. MiXCR, run by TCRdb on the multiplex PCR reads, gives a single entry per CDR3 protein. The table has roughly 300,000 distinct CDR3 sequences, 11% to 15% seen once.

The chain couples TRBV6-1 to TRBJ1-1; TRBD1 matches at 10 bases. This TCR was recovered from a woman aged 25-40 years with Graves' hyperthyroidism. The source material was blood. This CDR3 is CASSGQGGLVWVAFF. The DNA of the CDR3 is TGTGCCAGCAGCGGACAGGGGGGGTTGGTTTGGGTGGCTTTCTTT.